These 27 T cell receptor beta chains came from one sample sequenced in a study of T cell responses to AZD1222 COVID-19 vaccine. The method was immunoSEQ multiplex PCR; TCRdb's version includes in-frame clones alone and lacks a portion of them. This sample has approximately 120,000 clones, with around 90% found just once. The specimen was peripheral blood, collected on day 0 of AZD1222 vaccination. The receptors were sampled from an adult in good health.

This chain uses TRBV6-6 with TRBJ2-7; the D gene is possibly TRBD2 (6 bases). The germline V gene encodes CDR1 MNHNY and CDR2 SVGAGI (reference sequence). The V gene lost 5 bases and the J gene lost 2 bases, with 19 bases spanning the gap. This CDR3 has 16 residues. This chain's CDR3 is CASSPGGAAYTYEQYF. CDR3 DNA: TGTGCCAGCAGTCCGGGCGGGGCAGCCTATACCTACGAGCAGTACTTC.

The gene calls are TRBV19 and TRBJ2-3, with 12 bases fitting TRBD1. The germline gives CDR1 LNHDA, CDR2 SQIVND (reference sequence). The V segment lost 7 bases and the J segment 5 bases; nucleotides outside the gene matches: 10. The CDR3 has 16 amino acids. This CDR3 reads CASTNLRDRGRDTQYF. The CDR3 nucleotides are TGTGCCAGTACCAATCTCCGGGACAGGGGGCGAGATACGCAGTATTTT.

A note on this clone: One junction end does not reproduce the germline sequence, and a read error may be involved. The sample contains more than one DNA sequence encoding this CDR3. V gene TRBV28 combines with J gene TRBJ2-7, with a tentative D call TRBD1 (5 bases). Germline V gives CDR1 MDHEN, CDR2 SYDVKM. This CDR3 comprises 14 residues. CDR3 in amino acids: CASSTGGESYEQYF. In DNA, the CDR3 is TGTGCTAGCAGTACAGGTGGAGAATCCTACGAGCAGTACTTC.

This chain links TRBV28 with TRBJ1-5; 8 bases align to TRBD1. J was trimmed by 7 bases and V by 5 bases; bases with no gene match: 7. CDR1 and CDR2 from the germline V gene are MDHEN and SYDVKM. The CDR3 consists of 14 residues. CDR3 DNA sequence: TGTGCCAGCAGTCTCACAGGGGGTATACAGCCCCAGCATTTT. Its protein product is CASSLTGGIQPQHF. Drawing the rest from reference TRBV28 and TRBJ1-5, the complete variable domain is DVKVTQSSRYLVKRTGEKVFLECVQDMDHENMFWYRQDPGLGLRLIYFSYDVKMKEKGDIPEGYSVSREKKERFSLILESASTNQTSMYLCASSLTGGIQPQHFGDGTRLSIL.

The sample holds one count of this clone. The V and J genes are TRBV9 and TRBJ2-3; 8 nucleotides line up with TRBD2. The junction had 7 bases not matched to a gene; V was cut back by 0 bases and J by 4 bases. The CDR3 is made up of 16 amino acids. Germline V gene lookup returns CDR1 SGDLS and CDR2 YYNGEE. CDR3 in amino acids: CASSVESGGPADTQYF. The CDR3 DNA sequence: TGTGCCAGCAGCGTAGAGTCGGGGGGGCCCGCAGATACGCAGTATTTT.

This clone appeared a single time. The chain has TRBV28 and TRBJ2-3; no firm D call. Looked up from germline, CDR1 is MDHEN and CDR2 is SYDVKM. V gave up 5 bases and J gave up 9 bases, with 18 bases separating them. The CDR3 covers 14 residues. The CDR3, as DNA: TGTGCCAGCAGTCTCCTCCTGGACGGGTCGACGCAGTATTTT. Translating gives CASSLLLDGSTQYF.

The rearrangement joins TRBV6-2 or TRBV6-3 to TRBJ1-1; a possible D gene is TRBD1 (6 bases). CDR3 length: 14 amino acids. Trimming removed 2 bases from V and 5 bases from J, with 12 bases in between. The germline gives CDR1 MNHEY, CDR2 SVGEGT. The CDR3 sequence is CASSYRQVTTEAFF. The CDR3 nucleotides read TGTGCCAGCAGTTACCGACAGGTCACAACTGAAGCTTTCTTT.

The V and J genes are TRBV29-1 and TRBJ2-5; D tentatively fits TRBD1 or TRBD2 (5 bases each). CDR3 length equals 11 residues. Trimming took off 3 bases at V and 6 bases at J, with 8 bases between the two ends. CDR1 and CDR2 (germline): SQVTM, ANQGSEA. This CDR3 is CSVDGGQTQYF. CDR3 coding DNA: TGCAGCGTTGATGGGGGTCAGACCCAGTACTTC.

This clone was observed a single time. The gene calls are TRBV2 and TRBJ1-1, with D possibly matching TRBD1 (5 bases). CDR3 length equals 16 residues. Per the germline V gene, CDR1 is SNHLY and CDR2 is FYNNEI. Between the trimmed V and J ends, which lost 6 bases and 1 base, there was a span of 18 bases. CDR3 residues: CASSGNQGRGNTEAFF. The DNA of the CDR3 is TGTGCCAGCAGCGGGAATCAGGGAAGGGGGAACACTGAAGCTTTCTTT.

With respect to this clone: The junction shows a germline mismatch at one end, possibly a read error. This sample includes further DNA sequences coding for the same CDR3. The chain is built from TRBV3-1 (or the pseudogene TRBV3-2) and TRBJ2-2, with D possibly matching TRBD2 (6 bases). The CDR3 is 14 amino acids. The V gene's germline CDR1 is LGHDT and CDR2 YNNKEL (reference sequence). The CDR3 loop is CASGAGYNTGELFF. DNA of the CDR3: TGTGCCAGCGGGGCGGGATACAACACCGGGGAGCTATTTTTT.

CDR3 amino acids: CASGQGMNYGYTF. The CDR3 nucleotides read TGCGCCAGTGGACAGGGAATGAACTATGGCTACACCTTC. The chain links TRBV5-1 to TRBJ1-2; TRBD1 aligns across 8 bases. The junction had 5 bases not matched to a gene; V was cut back by 8 bases and J by 2 bases. Germline V gene lookup returns CDR1 SGHRS and CDR2 YFSETQ. The CDR3 covers 13 residues.

The chain combines TRBV3-1 (or the pseudogene TRBV3-2) with TRBJ1-2; a possible D gene is TRBD1 (6 bases). Germline CDR1 reads LGHDT; CDR2 reads YNNKEL (reference sequence). The CDR3 spans 14 residues. Trimming removed 4 bases from V and 3 bases from J, with 12 bases in between. CDR3 residues: CASSLGQSYYGYTF. The CDR3 region has the DNA TGTGCCAGCAGCCTAGGACAGTCCTACTATGGCTACACCTTC.

V gene TRBV18 combines with J gene TRBJ1-5; D unclear. CDR1 KGHSH and CDR2 LQKENI come from the germline V gene. The CDR3 has 13 amino acids. V was cut by 2 bases and J by 7 bases, with 9 bases left in between. The CDR3 loop reads CASSPSLSQPQHF. The CDR3, as DNA: TGTGCCAGCTCACCATCGTTATCACAGCCCCAGCATTTT.

This clone was seen only a few times. This chain joins TRBV10-3 and TRBJ2-7, with D perhaps TRBD1 (7 bases). The CDR3 length is 14 residues. V was trimmed by 8 bases and J by 1 base, leaving 15 bases between them. From germline, CDR1 is ENHRY and CDR2 SYGVKD. CDR3 amino acids: CAIGGTVRSYEQYF. The CDR3 coding sequence is TGTGCCATCGGGGGGACAGTGAGATCCTACGAGCAGTACTTC.

The chain employs TRBV19 and TRBJ1-2; D remains ambiguous. The V and J ends lost 7 bases and 6 bases respectively, with 15 bases between them. The CDR3 loop spans 13 amino acids. Looked up from germline, CDR1 is LNHDA and CDR2 is SQIVND (reference sequence). The CDR3 here is CASKRSGGDGYTF. The CDR3 DNA sequence: TGTGCCAGTAAACGGTCCGGAGGTGATGGCTACACCTTC.

The chain links TRBV6-1 to TRBJ1-1; D not certain. Trimming removed 2 bases at V and 8 bases at J, with 9 bases between. The CDR3 length is 12 residues. Germline loops: CDR1 MNHNS, CDR2 SASEGT. CDR3 sequence (DNA): TGTGCCAGCAGTGAATCTCACCTGGAAGCTTTCTTT. It yields the protein CASSESHLEAFF.

The gene calls are TRBV6-5 and TRBJ2-7; D remains ambiguous. There are 14 residues in the CDR3. From germline, CDR1 is MNHEY and CDR2 SVGAGI. With 8 bases removed from V and 0 bases from J, the gap between germline ends came to 14 bases. The CDR3: CASVLDWGSYEQYF. In nucleotides, the CDR3 is TGTGCCAGCGTTCTCGACTGGGGCTCCTACGAGCAGTACTTC.

The rearrangement links TRBV5-1 to TRBJ2-7; 9 nucleotides line up with TRBD1. Germline CDR1 reads SGHRS; CDR2 reads YFSETQ. The CDR3 is 14 amino acids. J gave up 3 bases and V 2 bases, and 3 bases lay outside the gene matches. The CDR3 DNA sequence: TGCGCCAGCAGCTTTGGGACAGGGATCTACGAGCAGTACTTC. This encodes CASSFGTGIYEQYF.

The rearrangement joins TRBV28 to TRBJ2-7; TRBD1 matches 7 bases. The CDR3 sequence is 16 residues long. CDR1 and CDR2 from the germline V gene are MDHEN and SYDVKM. Trimming cost V 1 base and J 3 bases; bases outside gene matches: 9. The CDR3 sequence is CASSLFAGGSHYEQYF. The CDR3 DNA reads TGTGCCAGCAGTTTATTCGCAGGGGGTTCCCACTACGAGCAGTACTTC.

The chain employs TRBV28 and TRBJ2-7, with a possible D match to TRBD1 (6 bases). V was shortened by 4 bases and J by 0 bases, with 10 bases between the two germline ends. From germline, CDR1 is MDHEN and CDR2 SYDVKM. This CDR3 is 14 amino acids long. This CDR3 reads CASSSLGGSYEQYF. DNA for the CDR3: TGTGCCAGCAGTTCCCTAGGGGGCTCCTACGAGCAGTACTTC.

The gene calls are TRBV29-1 and TRBJ1-1, with D tentatively TRBD1 (5 bases). V was clipped by 7 bases and J by 6 bases, with 9 bases between them. CDR3 length: 10 amino acids. Germline loops: CDR1 SQVTM, CDR2 ANQGSEA. CDR3 loop: CSAGYPEAFF. The CDR3 nucleotides are TGCAGCGCAGGGTATCCTGAAGCTTTCTTT.

This clone showed up just once. The chain links TRBV7-2 to TRBJ1-2; D possibly corresponds to TRBD1 (6 bases). V lost 4 bases, J lost 4 bases, and 16 bases lay in between. The germline CDR1 and CDR2 sequences are SGHTA and FQGNSA. The CDR3 has 15 amino acids. As DNA, the CDR3 is TGTGCCAGCAGCTCCCACTTGAAAGGGGGCTATGGCTACACCTTC. It yields the protein CASSSHLKGGYGYTF.

This chain uses TRBV5-1 with TRBJ1-2; D unresolved. CDR1 SGHRS and CDR2 YFSETQ come from the germline V gene. V was shortened by 4 bases and J by 6 bases, with 16 bases between the two germline ends. The CDR3 is made up of 14 amino acids. DNA for the CDR3: TGCGCCAGCAGCCCGGGAACGTTGCTAGATGGCTACACCTTC. It translates to CASSPGTLLDGYTF.

The chain combines TRBV6-2 or TRBV6-3 with TRBJ2-2, with TRBD1 identical over 7 bases. Losses at the gene ends were 5 bases for V and 9 bases for J; bases not matched to a gene: 6. The length of the CDR3 is 13 residues. Germline CDR1 is MNHEY and CDR2 is SVGEGT. CDR3 residues: CASSAATGWELFF. CDR3 nucleotide sequence: TGTGCCAGCAGTGCAGCGACAGGGTGGGAGCTGTTTTTT.

The chain uses TRBV7-2 and TRBJ2-7; possible D gene TRBD1, 5 bases. V was clipped by 4 bases and J by 2 bases, with 12 bases between them. The germline CDR1 and CDR2 sequences are SGHTA and FQGNSA. The CDR3 is made up of 14 amino acids. CDR3: CASSSPTAPYEQYF. The CDR3 nucleotides are TGTGCCAGCAGCTCCCCGACAGCGCCCTACGAGCAGTACTTC.

This clone has a handful of counts. The chain carries TRBV9 and TRBJ2-1; 7 bases are shared with TRBD1. The length of the CDR3 is 15 residues. The germline CDR1 and CDR2 sequences are SGDLS and YYNGEE. The V segment lost 3 bases and the J segment 4 bases; nucleotides outside the gene matches: 7. Here the CDR3 DNA reads TGTGCCAGCAGCGAACAGGGGAATAGGTACAATGAGCAGTTCTTC. Amino acids: CASSEQGNRYNEQFF.

The genes are TRBV27 and TRBJ1-4, with D possibly being TRBD1 (6 bases). In germline, CDR1 is MNHEY, CDR2 SMNVEV (reference sequence). The CDR3 length is 15 residues. The V end lost 5 bases, the J end lost 8 bases, and 18 bases lay between the germline ends. Written as DNA, the CDR3 is TGTGCCAGCAGTAGGGCAGGGGTTGGAAGGGAAAAACTGTTTTTT. It yields the protein CASSRAGVGREKLFF.